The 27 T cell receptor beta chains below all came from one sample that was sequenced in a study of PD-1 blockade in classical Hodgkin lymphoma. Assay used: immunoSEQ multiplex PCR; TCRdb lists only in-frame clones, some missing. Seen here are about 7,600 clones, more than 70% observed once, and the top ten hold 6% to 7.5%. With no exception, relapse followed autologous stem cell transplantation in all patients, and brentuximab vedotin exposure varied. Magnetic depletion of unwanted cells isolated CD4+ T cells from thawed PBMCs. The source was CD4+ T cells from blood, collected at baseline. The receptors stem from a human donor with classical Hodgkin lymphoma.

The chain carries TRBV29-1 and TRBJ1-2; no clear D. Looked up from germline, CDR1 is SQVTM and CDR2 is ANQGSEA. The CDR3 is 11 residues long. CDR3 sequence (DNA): TGCAGTGCCCTAAGAGGGAACGGCTACACCTTC. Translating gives CSALRGNGYTF.

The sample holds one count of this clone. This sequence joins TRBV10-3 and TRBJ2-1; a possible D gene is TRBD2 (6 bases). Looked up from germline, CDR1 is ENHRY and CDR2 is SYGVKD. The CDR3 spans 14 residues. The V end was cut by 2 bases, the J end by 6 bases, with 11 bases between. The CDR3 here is CAISEPTRGNEQFF. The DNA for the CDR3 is TGTGCCATCAGTGAGCCGACTAGGGGCAATGAGCAGTTCTTC.

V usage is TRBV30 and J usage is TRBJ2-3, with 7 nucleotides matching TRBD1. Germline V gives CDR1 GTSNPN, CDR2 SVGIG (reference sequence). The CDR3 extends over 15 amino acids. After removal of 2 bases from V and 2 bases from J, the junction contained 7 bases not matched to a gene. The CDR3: CAWSPGTALTDTQYF. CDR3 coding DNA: TGTGCCTGGAGTCCCGGGACAGCACTCACAGATACGCAGTATTTT. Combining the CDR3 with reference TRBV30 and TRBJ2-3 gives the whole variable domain SQTIHQWPATLVQPVGSPLSLECTVEGTSNPNLYWYRQAAGRGLQLLFYSVGIGQISSEVPQNLSASRPQDRQFILSSKKLLLSDSGFYLCAWSPGTALTDTQYFGPGTRLTVL.

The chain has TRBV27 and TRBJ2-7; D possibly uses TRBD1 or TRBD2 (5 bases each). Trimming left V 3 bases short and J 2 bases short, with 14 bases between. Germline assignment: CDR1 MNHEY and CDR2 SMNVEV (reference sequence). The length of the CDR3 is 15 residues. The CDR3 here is CASSFSWGTTYEQYF. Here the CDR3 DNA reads TGTGCCAGCAGTTTCTCCTGGGGGACGACCTACGAGCAGTACTTC.

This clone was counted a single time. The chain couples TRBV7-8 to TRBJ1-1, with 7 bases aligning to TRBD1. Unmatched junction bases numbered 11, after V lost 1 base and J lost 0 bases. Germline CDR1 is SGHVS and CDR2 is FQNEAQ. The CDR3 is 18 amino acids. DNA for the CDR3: TGTGCCAGCAGCTTAGTATTTTCCCCGACAGGGATGAACACTGAAGCTTTCTTT. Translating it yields CASSLVFSPTGMNTEAFF.

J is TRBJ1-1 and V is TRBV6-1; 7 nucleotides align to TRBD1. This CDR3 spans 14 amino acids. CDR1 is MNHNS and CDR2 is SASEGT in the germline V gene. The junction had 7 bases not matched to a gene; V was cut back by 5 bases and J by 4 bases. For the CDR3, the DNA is TGTGCCAGCAGTAGGGGGCTTGAGAGCACTGAAGCTTTCTTT. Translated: CASSRGLESTEAFF.

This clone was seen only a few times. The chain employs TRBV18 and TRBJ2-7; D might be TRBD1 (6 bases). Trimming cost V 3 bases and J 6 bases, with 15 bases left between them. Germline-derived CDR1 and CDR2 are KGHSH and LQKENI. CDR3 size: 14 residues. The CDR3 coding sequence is TGTGCCAGCTCACCGGCGTCAGGGGCCACCGAGCAGTACTTC. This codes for CASSPASGATEQYF.

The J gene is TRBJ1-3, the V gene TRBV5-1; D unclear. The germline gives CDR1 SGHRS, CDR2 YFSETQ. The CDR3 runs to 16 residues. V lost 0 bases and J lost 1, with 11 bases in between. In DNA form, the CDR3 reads TGCGCCAGCAGCTTGGTCGGAGGGAGGTCTGGAAACACCATATATTTT. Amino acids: CASSLVGGRSGNTIYF.

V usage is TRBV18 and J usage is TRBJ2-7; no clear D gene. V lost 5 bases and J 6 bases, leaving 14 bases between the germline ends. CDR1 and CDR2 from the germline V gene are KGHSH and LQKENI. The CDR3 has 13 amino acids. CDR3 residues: CASSTNQESEQYF. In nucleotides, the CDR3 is TGTGCCAGCTCAACGAATCAGGAATCCGAGCAGTACTTC.

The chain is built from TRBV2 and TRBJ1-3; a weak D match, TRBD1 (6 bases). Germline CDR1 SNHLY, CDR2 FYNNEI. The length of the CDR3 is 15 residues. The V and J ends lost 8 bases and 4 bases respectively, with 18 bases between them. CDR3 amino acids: CASGTQGLMGNTIYF. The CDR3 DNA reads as TGTGCCAGCGGCACACAGGGTCTGATGGGAAACACCATATATTTT.

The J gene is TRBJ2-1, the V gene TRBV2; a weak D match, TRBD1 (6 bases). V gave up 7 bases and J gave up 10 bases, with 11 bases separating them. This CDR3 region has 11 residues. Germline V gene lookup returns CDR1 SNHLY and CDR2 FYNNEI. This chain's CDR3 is CASTLDREQFF. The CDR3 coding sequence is TGTGCCAGCACCTTAGACAGGGAGCAGTTCTTC.

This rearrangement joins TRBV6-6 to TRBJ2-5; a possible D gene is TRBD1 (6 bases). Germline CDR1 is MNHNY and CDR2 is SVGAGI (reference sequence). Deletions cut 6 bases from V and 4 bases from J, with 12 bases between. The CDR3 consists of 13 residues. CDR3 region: CASSYTRGETQYF. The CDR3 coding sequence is TGTGCCAGCAGCTATACCAGGGGAGAGACCCAGTACTTC.

CDR3 loop: CASSLLADGVIDTQYF. CDR3 nucleotides: TGTGCCAGCAGCTTATTGGCGGACGGGGTCATAGATACGCAGTATTTT. The J gene is TRBJ2-3, the V gene TRBV7-8, with a tentative D call TRBD2 (5 bases). This CDR3 contains 16 residues. Germline assignment: CDR1 SGHVS and CDR2 FQNEAQ. Trimming stripped 2 bases from V and 5 bases from J, with 17 bases between.

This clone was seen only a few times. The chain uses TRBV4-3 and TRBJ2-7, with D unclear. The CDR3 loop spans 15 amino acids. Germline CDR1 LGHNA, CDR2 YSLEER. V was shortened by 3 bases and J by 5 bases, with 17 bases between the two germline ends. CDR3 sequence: CASSHQRGGSHEQYF. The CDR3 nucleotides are TGCGCCAGCAGCCACCAACGCGGTGGTAGCCACGAGCAGTACTTC.

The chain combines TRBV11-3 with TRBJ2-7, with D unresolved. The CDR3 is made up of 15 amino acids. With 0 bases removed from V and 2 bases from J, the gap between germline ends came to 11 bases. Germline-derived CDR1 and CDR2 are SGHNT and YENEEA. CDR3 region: CASSLEDSGAYEQYF. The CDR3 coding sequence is TGTGCCAGCAGCTTAGAAGATTCCGGCGCCTACGAGCAGTACTTC.

The CDR3 is CASSQDAAGAYNEQFF. The CDR3 coding sequence is TGTGCCAGCAGCCAAGACGCGGCGGGGGCCTACAATGAGCAGTTCTTC. V gene TRBV4-2 combines with J gene TRBJ2-1, with TRBD2 identical over 7 bases. The CDR3 runs 16 residues. V was clipped by 0 bases and J by 2 bases; unmatched bases: 4. The germline CDR1 and CDR2 sequences are LGHNA and YNFKEQ.

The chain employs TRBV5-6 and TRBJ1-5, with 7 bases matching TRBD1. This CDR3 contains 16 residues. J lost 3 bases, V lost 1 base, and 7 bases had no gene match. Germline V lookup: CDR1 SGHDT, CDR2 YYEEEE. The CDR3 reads CASSLKGGEVNQPQHF. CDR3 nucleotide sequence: TGTGCCAGCAGCTTGAAAGGGGGCGAGGTCAATCAGCCCCAGCATTTT.

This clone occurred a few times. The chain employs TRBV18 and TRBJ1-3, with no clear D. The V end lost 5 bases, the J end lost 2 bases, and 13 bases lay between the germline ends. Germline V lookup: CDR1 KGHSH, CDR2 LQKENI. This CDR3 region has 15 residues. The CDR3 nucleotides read TGTGCCAGCTCAACCCAAGACTCGACTGGAAACACCATATATTTT. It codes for CASSTQDSTGNTIYF.

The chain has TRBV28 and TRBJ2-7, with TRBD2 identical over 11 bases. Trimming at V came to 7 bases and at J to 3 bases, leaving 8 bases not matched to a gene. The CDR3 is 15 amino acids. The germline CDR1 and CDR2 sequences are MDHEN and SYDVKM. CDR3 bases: TGTGCCAGCACCAGACTAGCGGGACAACGCTACGAGCAGTACTTC. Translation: CASTRLAGQRYEQYF.

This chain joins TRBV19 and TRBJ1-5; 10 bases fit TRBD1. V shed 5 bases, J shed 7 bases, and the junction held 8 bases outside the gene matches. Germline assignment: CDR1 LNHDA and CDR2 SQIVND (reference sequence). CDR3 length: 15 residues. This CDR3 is CASSPPGTGVQPQHF. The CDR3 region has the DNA TGTGCCAGTAGTCCTCCGGGGACAGGGGTCCAGCCCCAGCATTTT.

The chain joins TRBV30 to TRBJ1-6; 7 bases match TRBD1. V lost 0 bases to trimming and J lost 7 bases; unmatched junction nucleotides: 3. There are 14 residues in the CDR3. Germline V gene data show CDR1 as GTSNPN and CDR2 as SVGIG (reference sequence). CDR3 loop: CAWSVGQKNSPLHF. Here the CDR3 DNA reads TGTGCCTGGAGTGTGGGACAGAAAAATTCACCCCTCCACTTT.

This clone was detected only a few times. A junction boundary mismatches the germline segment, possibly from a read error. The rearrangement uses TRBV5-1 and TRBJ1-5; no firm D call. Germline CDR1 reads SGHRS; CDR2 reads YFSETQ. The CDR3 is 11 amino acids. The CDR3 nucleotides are TGCGCCAGCTCTAAAAATCAACCCCAGCATTTT. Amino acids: CASSKNQPQHF.

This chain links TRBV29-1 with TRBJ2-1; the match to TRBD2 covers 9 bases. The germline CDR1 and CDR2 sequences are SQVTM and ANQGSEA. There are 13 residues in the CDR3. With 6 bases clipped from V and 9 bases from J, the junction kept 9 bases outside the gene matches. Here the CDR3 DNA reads TGCAGCGTGGCACTGGCGGGAGGGGGTGAGCAGTTCTTC. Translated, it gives CSVALAGGGEQFF.

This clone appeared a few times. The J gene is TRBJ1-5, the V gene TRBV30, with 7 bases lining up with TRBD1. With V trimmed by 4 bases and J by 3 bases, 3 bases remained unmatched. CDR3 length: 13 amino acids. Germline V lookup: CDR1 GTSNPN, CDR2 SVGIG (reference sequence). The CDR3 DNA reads TGTGCCTGGAACAGGGGATTCAATCAGCCCCAGCATTTT. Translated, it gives CAWNRGFNQPQHF.

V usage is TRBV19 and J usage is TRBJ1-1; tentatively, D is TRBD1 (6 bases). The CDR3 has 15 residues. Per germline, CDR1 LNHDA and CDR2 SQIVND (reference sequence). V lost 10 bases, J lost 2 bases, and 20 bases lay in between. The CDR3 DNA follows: TGTGCCACCCAGCTCGGGGGGCGCATCAACACTGAAGCTTTCTTT. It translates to CATQLGGRINTEAFF.

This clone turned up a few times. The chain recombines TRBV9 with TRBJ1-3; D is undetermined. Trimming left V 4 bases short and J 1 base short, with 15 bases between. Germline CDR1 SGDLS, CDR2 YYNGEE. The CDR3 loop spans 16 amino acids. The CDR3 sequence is CASSPSLGTSGNTIYF. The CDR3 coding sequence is TGTGCCAGCAGCCCGAGCCTGGGTACTTCTGGAAACACCATATATTTT.

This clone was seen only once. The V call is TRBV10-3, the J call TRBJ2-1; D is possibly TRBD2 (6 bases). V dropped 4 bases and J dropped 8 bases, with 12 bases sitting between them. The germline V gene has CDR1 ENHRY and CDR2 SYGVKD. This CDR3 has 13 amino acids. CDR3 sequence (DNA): TGTGCCATCAGTGGACTAGGTCGCGATGAGCAGTTCTTC. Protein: CAISGLGRDEQFF.